What follows describes a single T cell receptor (beta chain). Within the sample, other DNA sequences also encode this same CDR3. V gave up 5 bases and J gave up 5 bases; unmatched junction bases: 5. This CDR3 spans 15 amino acids. CDR1 MNHEY and CDR2 SMNVEV come from the germline V gene (reference sequence). This sample is part of a study of shared clonotypes between healthy human individuals. About the research overall: CD8 memory received one plate per donor, CD8 naive two, CD4 memory three and CD4 naive three.

Clones were sequenced by immunoSEQ multiplex PCR, and TCRdb holds only the in-frame ones, with some missing. This table holds 550,000 to 750,000 clones, about 95% found once. CD45RO negativity and positive selection for CCR7 defined naive CD8 cells, a population that excluded terminally differentiated effector memory CD45RA+ cells. The sequencing sample was made of naive CD8+ T cells sorted from blood. The rearrangement links TRBV27 to TRBJ2-7; 14 positions match TRBD2. The TCR sequence derives from a woman aged 25 to 39 in good health. The CDR3 DNA reads TGTGCCAGCAGTCCAGGGACTAGCGGGAGAAACGAGCAGTACTTC. The encoded protein is CASSPGTSGRNEQYF.